These T cell receptor beta chains were read from a single sample in a study of T cells in Graves' hyperthyroidism and ophthalmopathy. TCRdb re-called the multiplex PCR reads with MiXCR, one entry per CDR3 protein. The sample consists of around 200,000 distinct CDR3 sequences, approximately 16% of them appearing once. Source material: blood. Every receptor here comes from a man aged 35 to 55 with Graves' hyperthyroidism. Each CDR3 is given with its conserved first and last residue. Fields, in order: V gene, clone size, D gene, J gene, CDR3 DNA, CDR3 protein. A D gene is named only where the DNA matches it firmly. Clone sizes are given selectively: once, few, many, or a class where the clone is expanded.

TRBV10-2	NA	NA	TRBJ1-1	TGCGCCAGCAGTGGATCCCGGGACATTGAAGCTTTCTTT	CASSGSRDIEAFF
TRBV7-8	NA	NA	TRBJ1-2	TGTGCCAGCAGCTTAGGTGGGACACTAGGGGGATATAGCTACACCTTC	CASSLGGTLGGYSYTF
TRBV9	few	TRBD1	TRBJ2-1	TGTGCCAGCAGCAAACGACAGGGGGGCAATGAGCAGTTCTTC	CASSKRQGGNEQFF
TRBV4-2	few	NA	TRBJ1-4	TGTGCCAGCAGCCAAGATACTACATCTGAAAAACTGTTTTTT	CASSQDTTSEKLFF
TRBV20-1	many	NA	TRBJ1-1	TGCAGTGCTAGCCGACGGGGGTCTGAAGCTTTCTTT	CSASRRGSEAFF
TRBV9	many	TRBD2	TRBJ2-3	TGTGCCAGACTAGCGGATTTTTACACAGATACGCAGTATTTT	CARLADFYTDTQYF
TRBV5-5	NA	NA	TRBJ2-7	TGTGCCAGCAGCTTGCGAGACTACGAGCAGTACTTC	CASSLRDYEQYF
TRBV5-5	NA	NA	TRBJ2-1	TGTGCCAGCAGCTCCCGGGGAAGGTACAATGAGCAGTTCTTC	CASSSRGRYNEQFF
TRBV6-2/TRBV6-3	few	NA	TRBJ1-1	TGTGCCAGCAGTTACCCCGGGGCGAACACTGAAGCTTTCTTT	CASSYPGANTEAFF
TRBV2	NA	TRBD1	TRBJ1-5	TGTGCCAGCAGAAGGGACAGTTTACAGCCCCAGCATTTT	CASRRDSLQPQHF
TRBV5-4	few	NA	TRBJ1-2	TGTGCCAGCAGCTTGGGTGGTTCGGGTGATTTGTACTATGGCTACACCTTC	CASSLGGSGDLYYGYTF
TRBV7-3	many	NA	TRBJ2-7	TGTGCCAGCAGCTTCGCAGGGGTCGCGGGCGAGCAGTACTTC	CASSFAGVAGEQYF
TRBV6-2/TRBV6-3	many	TRBD2	TRBJ2-1	TGTGCCAGCAGGACTCCGGGACTACAAAACAATGAGCAGTTCTTC	CASRTPGLQNNEQFF
TRBV7-9	many	NA	TRBJ1-1	TGTGCCAGCAGCTTTGGAGGAAAAGCTTTCTTT	CASSFGGKAFF
TRBV28	many	NA	TRBJ2-7	TGTGCCAGCAGTGGAGGGACGGCGATCGCCTACGAGCAGTACTTC	CASSGGTAIAYEQYF
TRBV7-3	many	NA	TRBJ2-2	TGTGCCAGCAGCTTAAGGTCAGGCCACCCCAAACTCAACACCGGGGAGCTGTTTTTT	CASSLRSGHPKLNTGELFF
TRBV7-2	NA	NA	TRBJ2-5	TGTGCCAGCAGCTTAGCGTCTGTAGAGACCCAGTACTTC	CASSLASVETQYF
TRBV7-9	NA	NA	TRBJ2-5	TGTGCCAGCAGCTTAGTTCGGGGGCGCCGAGAGACCCAGTACTTC	CASSLVRGRRETQYF
TRBV12-3/TRBV12-4	many	NA	TRBJ1-2	TGTGCCAGCAGAGACAGGTTATTTGGCTACACCTTC	CASRDRLFGYTF
TRBV7-7	few	TRBD2	TRBJ2-3	TGTGCTAGCAGGGAAGCGGGGGGGCAAGATACGCAGTATTTT	CASREAGGQDTQYF
TRBV7-2	NA	TRBD1	TRBJ1-1	TGTGCCAGCAGCTATGAGCCGGTGGGACAGGGAATCGGGAACACTGAAGCTTTCTTT	CASSYEPVGQGIGNTEAFF
TRBV5-1	NA	TRBD1	TRBJ1-1	TGCGCCAGCAGCCCGGGGACAGGGTGGGTGAACACTGAAGCTTTCTTT	CASSPGTGWVNTEAFF
TRBV12-3/TRBV12-4	many	NA	TRBJ2-5	TGTGCCAGCAGTTTGGCTAGCTTTGGGGAGACCCAGTACTTC	CASSLASFGETQYF
TRBV2	many	TRBD1	TRBJ1-4	TGTGCCACCTTAGGACAGGGTGGTGAAAAACTGTTTTTT	CATLGQGGEKLFF
TRBV27	few	NA	TRBJ2-7	TGTGCCAGCAGTTTAGGGGCTGCCCACGAGCAGTACTTC	CASSLGAAHEQYF